The rows below give T cell receptor beta chains drawn from one sample of a study of T-cell memory formation after mild COVID-19. TCRdb re-derived calls from the 5' RACE reads in MiXCR, one entry per CDR3 protein. Of around 420,000 distinct CDR3 sequences in the sample, 20% to 25% were seen once. What was sequenced was PBMCs or a T cell subset sorted from them (not recorded which). Every receptor here comes from an adult woman who had mild COVID-19 (a few samples of this study predate the infection). Cell type and time point are not known. The CDR3 runs from the conserved cysteine through the conserved F or W. The order of the fields is V gene, J gene, D gene, clone size, CDR3 protein, CDR3 DNA. A D gene is named only where the DNA matches it firmly. A row's size may be missing; if present it is once, few, many or a size class.

V gene: TRBV24-1
J gene: TRBJ1-2
D gene: NA
clone size: NA
CDR3 protein: CATSGRGRNYGYTF
CDR3 DNA: TGTGCCACCAGCGGTCGAGGGCGAAACTATGGCTACACCTTC

V gene: TRBV11-3
J gene: TRBJ1-2
D gene: TRBD1
clone size: NA
CDR3 protein: CASSPRQGKNRNGYTF
CDR3 DNA: TGTGCCAGCAGCCCCCGACAGGGCAAGAATAGGAATGGCTACACCTTC

V gene: TRBV11-2
J gene: TRBJ2-1
D gene: NA
clone size: NA
CDR3 protein: CASSFTGGEWAYNEQFF
CDR3 DNA: TGTGCCAGCAGCTTTACTGGGGGTGAATGGGCTTACAATGAGCAGTTCTTC

V gene: TRBV2
J gene: TRBJ2-1
D gene: NA
clone size: few
CDR3 protein: CASSRYRVEQFF
CDR3 DNA: TGTGCCAGCAGTCGTTACAGGGTTGAGCAGTTCTTC

V gene: TRBV4-3
J gene: TRBJ1-1
D gene: NA
clone size: NA
CDR3 protein: CASSQEVTLNTEAFF
CDR3 DNA: TGCGCCAGCAGCCAAGAGGTCACCCTGAACACTGAAGCTTTCTTT

V gene: TRBV19
J gene: TRBJ2-3
D gene: TRBD2
clone size: NA
CDR3 protein: CASTPTSGRDTQYF
CDR3 DNA: TGTGCCAGTACCCCGACTAGCGGGAGGGATACGCAGTATTTT

V gene: TRBV15
J gene: TRBJ2-7
D gene: NA
clone size: NA
CDR3 protein: CATSRESDYEQYF
CDR3 DNA: TGTGCCACCAGCAGAGAATCGGATTACGAGCAGTACTTC

V gene: TRBV21-1
J gene: TRBJ1-1
D gene: NA
clone size: NA
CDR3 protein: CASSGRQGAWTEAFF
CDR3 DNA: TGTGCCAGCAGCGGACGACAGGGGGCATGGACTGAAGCTTTCTTT

V gene: TRBV6-5
J gene: TRBJ1-6
D gene: NA
clone size: NA
CDR3 protein: CASTSRGEFGSHLHF
CDR3 DNA: TGTGCCAGCACCTCACGAGGGGAGTTCGGTTCACACCTCCACTTT

V gene: TRBV6-1
J gene: TRBJ2-1
D gene: TRBD2
clone size: few
CDR3 protein: CASGRGGSYNEQFF
CDR3 DNA: TGTGCCAGCGGACGGGGGGGCTCCTACAATGAGCAGTTCTTC

V gene: TRBV28
J gene: TRBJ1-3
D gene: NA
clone size: few
CDR3 protein: CASSSHSGNTIYF
CDR3 DNA: TGTGCCAGCAGTTCACACTCTGGAAACACCATATATTTT

V gene: TRBV5-1
J gene: TRBJ2-3
D gene: TRBD2
clone size: NA
CDR3 protein: CASSLGASGGTDTQYF
CDR3 DNA: TGCGCCAGCAGCTTGGGGGCTAGCGGGGGTACAGATACGCAGTATTTT

V gene: TRBV5-6
J gene: TRBJ2-3
D gene: NA
clone size: NA
CDR3 protein: CASSLTGPPQYF
CDR3 DNA: TGTGCCAGCAGCTTGACTGGACCCCCCCAGTATTTT

V gene: TRBV7-9
J gene: TRBJ2-5
D gene: TRBD1
clone size: NA
CDR3 protein: CASSLGTGRETQYF
CDR3 DNA: TGTGCCAGCAGCCTAGGGACAGGGAGAGAGACCCAGTACTTC

V gene: TRBV10-3
J gene: TRBJ2-1
D gene: NA
clone size: few
CDR3 protein: CAISDFSGDEQFF
CDR3 DNA: TGTGCCATCAGTGATTTTTCGGGAGATGAGCAGTTCTTC

V gene: TRBV7-7
J gene: TRBJ2-1
D gene: NA
clone size: NA
CDR3 protein: CASSLNKLAEQFF
CDR3 DNA: TGTGCTAGCAGCTTAAATAAGCTTGCTGAGCAGTTCTTC

V gene: TRBV29-1
J gene: TRBJ1-1
D gene: NA
clone size: few
CDR3 protein: CSVEVRQNTEAFF
CDR3 DNA: TGCAGCGTTGAAGTACGGCAGAACACTGAAGCTTTCTTT

V gene: TRBV20-1
J gene: TRBJ1-3
D gene: NA
clone size: NA
CDR3 protein: CSARDRSSGNTIYF
CDR3 DNA: TGCAGTGCTAGGGACCGATCTTCTGGAAACACCATATATTTT

V gene: TRBV10-3
J gene: TRBJ2-5
D gene: NA
clone size: NA
CDR3 protein: CAISEWVRARETQYF
CDR3 DNA: TGTGCCATCAGTGAATGGGTCAGGGCCCGAGAGACCCAGTACTTC

V gene: TRBV5-5
J gene: TRBJ1-6
D gene: NA
clone size: NA
CDR3 protein: CASTPWGSSYNSPLHF
CDR3 DNA: TGTGCCAGCACCCCGTGGGGGAGCTCCTATAATTCACCCCTCCACTTT

V gene: TRBV20-1
J gene: TRBJ2-3
D gene: TRBD1
clone size: NA
CDR3 protein: CSARDPLTPGQGGHTQYF
CDR3 DNA: TGCAGTGCTAGAGATCCCCTCACACCGGGACAGGGGGGACATACGCAGTATTTT

V gene: TRBV18
J gene: TRBJ2-2
D gene: NA
clone size: NA
CDR3 protein: CASSPGGGAGELFF
CDR3 DNA: TGTGCCAGCTCACCAGGGGGAGGAGCCGGGGAGCTGTTTTTT

V gene: TRBV24-1
J gene: TRBJ2-1
D gene: NA
clone size: few
CDR3 protein: CATSDPIKYEQFF
CDR3 DNA: TGTGCCACCAGTGACCCTATAAAGTACGAGCAGTTCTTC

V gene: TRBV6-2/TRBV6-3
J gene: TRBJ2-2
D gene: TRBD2
clone size: NA
CDR3 protein: CASSTFSGRFEELFF
CDR3 DNA: TGTGCCAGCAGTACCTTCAGCGGGAGGTTTGAGGAGCTGTTTTTT

V gene: TRBV7-6
J gene: TRBJ2-1
D gene: TRBD2
clone size: NA
CDR3 protein: CASSRIAGDYNEQFF
CDR3 DNA: TGTGCCAGCAGCCGAATAGCGGGGGACTACAATGAGCAGTTCTTC

V gene: TRBV19
J gene: TRBJ1-5
D gene: TRBD1
clone size: NA
CDR3 protein: CATGGQAVINQPQHF
CDR3 DNA: TGTGCCACAGGGGGACAGGCGGTCATAAATCAGCCCCAGCATTTT

V gene: TRBV11-3
J gene: TRBJ2-1
D gene: TRBD2
clone size: NA
CDR3 protein: CASSSEWSGGSYNEQFF
CDR3 DNA: TGTGCCAGCAGCTCCGAATGGTCGGGAGGGAGTTACAATGAGCAGTTCTTC

V gene: TRBV6-2/TRBV6-3
J gene: TRBJ2-2
D gene: NA
clone size: NA
CDR3 protein: CASSWLGVPGELFF
CDR3 DNA: TGTGCCAGCAGTTGGCTAGGGGTTCCCGGGGAGCTGTTTTTT

V gene: TRBV20-1
J gene: TRBJ1-2
D gene: NA
clone size: NA
CDR3 protein: CSASHTSRTRYGYTF
CDR3 DNA: TGCAGTGCTAGCCACACCTCCAGGACTCGCTATGGCTACACCTTC

V gene: TRBV19
J gene: TRBJ2-7
D gene: NA
clone size: NA
CDR3 protein: CASSIRQGFNYEQYF
CDR3 DNA: TGTGCCAGTAGTATTCGGCAGGGATTCAACTACGAGCAGTACTTC

V gene: TRBV3-1
J gene: TRBJ2-3
D gene: TRBD2
clone size: few
CDR3 protein: CASSQATSGADTQYF
CDR3 DNA: TGTGCCAGCAGCCAAGCGACTAGCGGCGCAGATACGCAGTATTTT

V gene: TRBV5-6
J gene: TRBJ2-5
D gene: TRBD1
clone size: NA
CDR3 protein: CASSVRQGIGQETQYF
CDR3 DNA: TGTGCCAGCAGCGTTCGACAGGGAATTGGGCAAGAGACCCAGTACTTC

V gene: TRBV5-1
J gene: TRBJ1-5
D gene: TRBD1
clone size: NA
CDR3 protein: CASSQGQAGGINQPQHF
CDR3 DNA: TGCGCCAGCAGCCAGGGACAGGCGGGGGGGATCAATCAGCCCCAGCATTTT

V gene: TRBV6-6
J gene: TRBJ2-3
D gene: NA
clone size: many
CDR3 protein: CASSYGRDTDTQYF
CDR3 DNA: TGTGCCAGCAGTTACGGCAGAGACACAGATACGCAGTATTTT

V gene: TRBV3-1
J gene: TRBJ1-1
D gene: NA
clone size: few
CDR3 protein: CASSQGGAEAFF
CDR3 DNA: TGTGCCAGCAGCCAGGGGGGAGCTGAAGCTTTCTTT

V gene: TRBV4-2
J gene: TRBJ1-1
D gene: NA
clone size: NA
CDR3 protein: CASSQDSGAVTEAFF
CDR3 DNA: TGTGCCAGCAGCCAAGATTCAGGTGCAGTCACTGAAGCTTTCTTT

V gene: TRBV29-1
J gene: TRBJ2-6
D gene: NA
clone size: NA
CDR3 protein: CSVRDGFAGANVLTF
CDR3 DNA: TGCAGCGTTCGCGACGGCTTTGCTGGGGCCAACGTCCTGACTTTC

V gene: TRBV5-1
J gene: TRBJ1-4
D gene: TRBD1
clone size: NA
CDR3 protein: CASSLGTGANEKLFF
CDR3 DNA: TGCGCCAGCAGCTTGGGGACAGGGGCTAATGAAAAACTGTTTTTT

V gene: TRBV15
J gene: TRBJ2-1
D gene: TRBD2
clone size: NA
CDR3 protein: CATSRGGAGGAYNEQFF
CDR3 DNA: TGTGCCACCAGCAGAGGAGGAGCGGGGGGCGCCTACAATGAGCAGTTCTTC

V gene: TRBV5-1
J gene: TRBJ2-2
D gene: NA
clone size: NA
CDR3 protein: CASSFIRGDSGELFF
CDR3 DNA: TGCGCCAGCAGCTTTATCAGGGGTGATAGCGGGGAGCTGTTTTTT

V gene: TRBV15
J gene: TRBJ2-3
D gene: TRBD2
clone size: few
CDR3 protein: CATSRVRGGTSADTQYF
CDR3 DNA: TGTGCCACCAGCAGAGTTAGGGGGGGGACTAGCGCAGATACGCAGTATTTT

V gene: TRBV5-5
J gene: TRBJ2-7
D gene: NA
clone size: few
CDR3 protein: CASSFYGTPEQYF
CDR3 DNA: TGTGCCAGCAGCTTCTACGGGACTCCCGAGCAGTACTTC

V gene: TRBV7-2
J gene: TRBJ2-4
D gene: NA
clone size: NA
CDR3 protein: CASSDRTASPHKNIQYF
CDR3 DNA: TGTGCCAGCAGCGACAGGACAGCGAGCCCCCACAAAAACATTCAGTACTTC

V gene: TRBV7-6
J gene: TRBJ2-1
D gene: NA
clone size: NA
CDR3 protein: CASSLVDGSGNEQFF
CDR3 DNA: TGTGCCAGCAGCTTAGTTGACGGGAGTGGCAATGAGCAGTTCTTC

V gene: TRBV20-1
J gene: TRBJ1-1
D gene: NA
clone size: NA
CDR3 protein: CSARDRKGWTEAFF
CDR3 DNA: TGCAGTGCTAGAGATCGTAAGGGCTGGACTGAAGCTTTCTTT

V gene: TRBV10-3
J gene: TRBJ2-7
D gene: NA
clone size: NA
CDR3 protein: CAISESASVGTYEQYF
CDR3 DNA: TGTGCCATCAGTGAGTCGGCGTCAGTGGGTACCTACGAGCAGTACTTC

V gene: TRBV20-1
J gene: TRBJ2-7
D gene: NA
clone size: NA
CDR3 protein: CSARDLGDSSYEQYF
CDR3 DNA: TGCAGTGCTAGAGATCTGGGAGACAGCTCCTACGAGCAGTACTTC

V gene: TRBV6-5
J gene: TRBJ2-7
D gene: NA
clone size: few
CDR3 protein: CASRARGLGYEQYF
CDR3 DNA: TGTGCCAGCAGGGCCAGGGGTCTGGGCTACGAGCAGTACTTC

V gene: TRBV24-1
J gene: TRBJ2-5
D gene: NA
clone size: NA
CDR3 protein: CATSDLASGGGETQYF
CDR3 DNA: TGTGCCACCAGTGATTTGGCTAGCGGAGGGGGAGAGACCCAGTACTTC

V gene: TRBV7-2
J gene: TRBJ2-1
D gene: NA
clone size: NA
CDR3 protein: CASSLGLSHSYNEQFF
CDR3 DNA: TGTGCCAGCAGCTTAGGGTTGAGTCACTCCTACAATGAGCAGTTCTTC

V gene: TRBV4-2
J gene: TRBJ2-6
D gene: TRBD1
clone size: NA
CDR3 protein: CASSSHRGHPSGANVLTF
CDR3 DNA: TGTGCCAGCAGCTCCCACAGGGGGCATCCCTCTGGGGCCAACGTCCTGACTTTC

V gene: TRBV24-1
J gene: TRBJ1-2
D gene: TRBD1
clone size: few
CDR3 protein: CATSDGMGQGNYGYTF
CDR3 DNA: TGTGCCACCAGTGATGGGATGGGACAGGGGAACTATGGCTACACCTTC

V gene: TRBV4-2
J gene: TRBJ2-3
D gene: TRBD2
clone size: few
CDR3 protein: CASSDSGRGTDTQYF
CDR3 DNA: TGTGCCAGCAGCGATAGCGGGAGGGGCACAGATACGCAGTATTTT

V gene: TRBV29-1
J gene: TRBJ2-5
D gene: NA
clone size: few
CDR3 protein: CSVDRGRETQYF
CDR3 DNA: TGCAGCGTTGACAGGGGGAGGGAGACCCAGTACTTC

V gene: TRBV20-1
J gene: TRBJ1-4
D gene: NA
clone size: few
CDR3 protein: CSATRGGSEKLFF
CDR3 DNA: TGCAGTGCTACCCGAGGCGGTTCCGAAAAACTGTTTTTT

V gene: TRBV25-1
J gene: TRBJ2-5
D gene: NA
clone size: once
CDR3 protein: CASTQGGKAQTQYF
CDR3 DNA: TGTGCCAGCACACAAGGTGGGAAGGCGCAGACCCAGTACTTC

V gene: TRBV12-3/TRBV12-4
J gene: TRBJ2-7
D gene: NA
clone size: many
CDR3 protein: CASRLAASYEQYF
CDR3 DNA: TGTGCCAGCAGATTAGCGGCCTCCTACGAGCAGTACTTC

V gene: TRBV3-1
J gene: TRBJ1-1
D gene: NA
clone size: NA
CDR3 protein: CASSQGRDTEAFF
CDR3 DNA: TGTGCCAGCAGCCAGGGGCGAGACACTGAAGCTTTCTTT

V gene: TRBV7-3
J gene: TRBJ1-1
D gene: TRBD1
clone size: once
CDR3 protein: CASSLAAGTGIAFF
CDR3 DNA: TGTGCCAGCAGCTTAGCCGCCGGGACAGGGATAGCTTTCTTT

V gene: TRBV5-1
J gene: TRBJ2-2
D gene: NA
clone size: many
CDR3 protein: CASSLTRTPTGELFF
CDR3 DNA: TGCGCCAGCAGCTTGACAAGGACCCCCACCGGGGAGCTGTTTTTT